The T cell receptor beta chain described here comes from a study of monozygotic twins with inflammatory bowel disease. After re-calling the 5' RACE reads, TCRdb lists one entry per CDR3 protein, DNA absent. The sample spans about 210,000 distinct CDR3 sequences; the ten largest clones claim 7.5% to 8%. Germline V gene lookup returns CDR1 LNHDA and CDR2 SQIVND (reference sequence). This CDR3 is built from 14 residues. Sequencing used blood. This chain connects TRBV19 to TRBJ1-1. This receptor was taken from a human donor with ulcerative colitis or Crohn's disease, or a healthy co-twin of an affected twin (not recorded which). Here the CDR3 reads CASSTSSAYTEAFF.